The clone carrying this T cell receptor beta chain was counted only a few times. Its antigen is not known. The CDR3 loop spans 14 amino acids. The V and J ends lost 0 bases and 8 bases respectively, with 16 bases between them. The germline V gene has CDR1 DFQATT and CDR2 SNEGSKA (reference sequence). TCRdb processed the 5' RACE reads anew with MiXCR; each CDR3 protein has one entry. The repertoire holds approximately 350,000 distinct CDR3 sequences, with approximately 13% as singletons. This entry is derived from a study of T-cell memory formation after mild COVID-19. Study-level results: Within pre-infection memory, some responding clones were found, suggesting cross-reactive memory joined.

This chain connects TRBV20-1 to TRBJ1-2; perhaps TRBD1 as D (5 bases). The source material was PBMCs or a T cell subset sorted from them (not recorded which). This TCR was recovered from a man between 18 and 29 years old who had mild COVID-19 (a few samples of this study predate the infection). Cell type and time point are not known. The CDR3 is CSARDWSQGVGYTF. For the CDR3, the DNA is TGCAGTGCTAGAGATTGGAGCCAGGGTGTGGGCTACACCTTC.